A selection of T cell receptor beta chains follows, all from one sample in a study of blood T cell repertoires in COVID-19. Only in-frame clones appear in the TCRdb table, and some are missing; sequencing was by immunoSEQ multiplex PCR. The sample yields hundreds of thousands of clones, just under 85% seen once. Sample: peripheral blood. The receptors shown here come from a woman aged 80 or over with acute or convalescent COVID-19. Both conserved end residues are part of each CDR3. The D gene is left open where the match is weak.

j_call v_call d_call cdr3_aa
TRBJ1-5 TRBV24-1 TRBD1 CATSDPGQGRDQPQHF
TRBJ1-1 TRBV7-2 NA CASSFPVGGGTEAFF
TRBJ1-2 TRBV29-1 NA CSVGDKALYGYTF
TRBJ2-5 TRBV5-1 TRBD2 CASSLSAGLETQYF
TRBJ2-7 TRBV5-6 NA CASSPKGVKREQYF
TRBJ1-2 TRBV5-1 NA CASREHREGYTF
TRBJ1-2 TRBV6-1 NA CASSEEAGDGYTF
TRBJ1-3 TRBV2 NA CASRYREVGGNTIYF
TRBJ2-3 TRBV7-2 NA CASSFGGLTDTQYF
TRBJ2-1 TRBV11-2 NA CASSLGPISYNEQFF
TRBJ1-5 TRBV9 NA CASSVGPNQPQHF
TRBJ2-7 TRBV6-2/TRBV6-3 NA CASSQTGRYEQYF
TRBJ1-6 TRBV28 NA CASSMEGGSPLHF
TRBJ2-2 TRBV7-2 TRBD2 CASSARTSGLAGELFF
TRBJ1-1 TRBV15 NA CATSSAGSNTEAFF
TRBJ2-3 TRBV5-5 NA CASSLDLPGVGTDTQYF
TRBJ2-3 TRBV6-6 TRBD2 CATRGGGDTQYF
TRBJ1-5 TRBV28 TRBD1 CASSWTGGYNQPQHF
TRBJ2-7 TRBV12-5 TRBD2 CASGLASRAGGAYEQYF
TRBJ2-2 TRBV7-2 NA CASSPAGSMNTGELFF
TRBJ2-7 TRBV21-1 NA CASSPSSYEQYF
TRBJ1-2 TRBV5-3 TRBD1 CARSLKEGQGPFWHGYTF
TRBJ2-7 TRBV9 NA CASSPRGMGPEQYF
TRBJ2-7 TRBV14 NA CASSQGGGASYEQYF
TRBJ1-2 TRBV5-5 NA CASSLEGGDGYTF
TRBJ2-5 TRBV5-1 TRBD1 CASSLDVGTGGETQYF
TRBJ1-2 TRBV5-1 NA CASSLNEASGDGYTF
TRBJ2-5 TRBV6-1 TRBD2 CASSEKRLAGTRETQYF
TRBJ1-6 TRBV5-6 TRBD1 CASSGGQGSSYNSPLHF
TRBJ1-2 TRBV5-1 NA CASSYDSYGYTF
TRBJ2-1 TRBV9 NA CASSVDSYNEQFF
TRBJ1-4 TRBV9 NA CASSVGQTKNEKLFF
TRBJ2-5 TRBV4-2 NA CASSHLPGGQETQYF
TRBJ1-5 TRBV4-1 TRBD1 CASSQELGGQYSNQPQHF
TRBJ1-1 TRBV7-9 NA CASSLTGGQTEAFF
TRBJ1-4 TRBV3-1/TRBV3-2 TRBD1 CASSQDSETGDEKLFF